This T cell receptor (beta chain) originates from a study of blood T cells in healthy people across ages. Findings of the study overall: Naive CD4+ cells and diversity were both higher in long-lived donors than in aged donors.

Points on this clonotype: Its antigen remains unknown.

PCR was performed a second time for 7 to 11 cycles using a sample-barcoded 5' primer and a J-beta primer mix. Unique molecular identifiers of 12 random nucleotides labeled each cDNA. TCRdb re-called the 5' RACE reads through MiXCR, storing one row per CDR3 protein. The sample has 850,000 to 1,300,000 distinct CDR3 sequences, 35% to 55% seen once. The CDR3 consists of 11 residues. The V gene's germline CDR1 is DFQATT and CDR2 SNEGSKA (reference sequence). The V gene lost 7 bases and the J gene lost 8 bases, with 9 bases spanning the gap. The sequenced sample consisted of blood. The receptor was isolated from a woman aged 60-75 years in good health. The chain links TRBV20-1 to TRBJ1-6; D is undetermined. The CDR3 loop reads CSGKFDSPLHF. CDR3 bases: TGCAGTGGGAAGTTTGATTCACCCCTCCACTTT.